These 20 T cell receptor beta chains originate from one sample sequenced in a study of T cell responses to AZD1222 COVID-19 vaccine. The data were produced by immunoSEQ multiplex PCR, yet TCRdb's version contains in-frame clones alone and is incomplete. The table lists some 170,000 clones, 85% to 90% of them singletons. The sequencing here drew on peripheral blood, taken 28 days after the second dose of the MenACWY control vaccine. The receptors were gathered from an adult who received the MenACWY meningococcal vaccine as a control.

CDR3 in amino acids: CATSEFTGFSTDTQYF. The CDR3 region has the DNA TGTGCCACCAGTGAGTTTACAGGGTTTAGCACAGATACGCAGTATTTT. This chain connects TRBV24-1 to TRBJ2-3; tentatively, D is TRBD1 (6 bases). CDR3 length: 16 residues. Germline V gene data show CDR1 as KGHDR and CDR2 as SFDVKD. The V end lost 4 bases, the J end lost 0 bases, and 13 bases lay between the germline ends.

The chain is built from TRBV28 and TRBJ1-6; tentatively, D is TRBD1 (5 bases). The CDR3 consists of 9 residues. V lost 9 bases to trimming and J lost 16 bases, with 10 bases between them. The germline V gene encodes CDR1 MDHEN and CDR2 SYDVKM. The CDR3 spells CARQAELHF. CDR3 sequence (DNA): TGTGCCAGACAGGCTGAGCTCCACTTT.

This clone occurred once. The genes are TRBV3-1 (or the pseudogene TRBV3-2) and TRBJ1-5, with D perhaps matching TRBD1 (5 bases). The length of the CDR3 is 13 residues. The V gene's germline CDR1 is LGHDT and CDR2 YNNKEL (reference sequence). V lost 1 base to trimming and J lost 6 bases, with 7 bases between them. CDR3 loop: CASSQGGSQPQHF. The DNA for the CDR3 is TGTGCCAGCAGCCAAGGGGGGAGTCAGCCCCAGCATTTT.

The J gene is TRBJ2-5, the V gene TRBV5-6, with D tentatively TRBD2 (5 bases). V lost 2 bases and J 0 bases, leaving 5 bases between the germline ends. The germline V gene has CDR1 SGHDT and CDR2 YYEEEE. CDR3 length: 13 amino acids. CDR3 residues: CASSFGNQETQYF. CDR3 bases: TGTGCCAGCAGCTTCGGGAACCAAGAGACCCAGTACTTC.

This CDR3 reads CASSLRGTGLFSYNEQFF. CDR3 bases: TGTGCCAGCAGCCTGAGGGGGACAGGGTTGTTCTCCTACAATGAGCAGTTCTTC. The gene calls are TRBV5-5 and TRBJ2-1; 9 positions match TRBD1. Trimming at V came to 4 bases and at J to 0 bases, leaving 11 bases not matched to a gene. Per germline, CDR1 SGHKS and CDR2 YYEKEE (reference sequence). CDR3 length: 18 residues. Full variable domain (rest looked up from reference TRBV5-5 and TRBJ2-1): DAGVTQSPTHLIKTRGQQVTLRCSPISGHKSVSWYQQVLGQGPQFIFQYYEKEERGRGNFPDRFSARQFPNYSSELNVNALLLGDSALYLCASSLRGTGLFSYNEQFFGPGTRLTVL.

The chain recombines TRBV6-5 with TRBJ1-1; D gene ambiguous. Germline CDR1 reads MNHEY; CDR2 reads SVGAGI. The CDR3 has 13 amino acids. Deletions cut 7 bases from V and 5 bases from J, with 14 bases between. CDR3 coding DNA: TGTGCCAGCATCAATGAAGTTGCTACTGAAGCTTTCTTT. This encodes CASINEVATEAFF.

V gene TRBV5-4 combines with J gene TRBJ2-5, with D tentatively TRBD1 or TRBD2 (6 bases each). Trimming cost V 2 bases and J 5 bases, with 10 bases left between them. The CDR3 has 13 amino acids. CDR1 and CDR2 (germline): SGHNT, YYREEE (reference sequence). In DNA form, the CDR3 reads TGTGCCAGCAGCTTCCGGGGGCTGGAGACCCAGTACTTC. It encodes CASSFRGLETQYF.

The chain recombines TRBV6-5 with TRBJ2-3, with D perhaps matching TRBD2 (7 bases). Germline CDR1 is MNHEY and CDR2 is SVGAGI. The CDR3 totals 14 residues. Trimming took off 6 bases at V and 4 bases at J, with 14 bases between the two ends. The CDR3 region has the DNA TGTGCCAGCAGGGCCACAGGGAGGGCAGATACGCAGTATTTT. Its protein product is CASRATGRADTQYF.

Remarks on this clone: Other DNA sequences in this sample translate to the same CDR3. V usage is TRBV7-8 and J usage is TRBJ2-5; D gene uncertain. Germline-derived CDR1 and CDR2 are SGHVS and FQNEAQ. Trimming left V 1 base short and J 5 bases short, with 5 bases between. This CDR3 spans 12 amino acids. The CDR3 region is CASSLGRETQYF. The CDR3 region has the DNA TGTGCCAGCAGCTTAGGGCGGGAGACCCAGTACTTC. Full variable domain (rest looked up from reference TRBV7-8 and TRBJ2-5): GAGVSQSPRYKVAKRGQDVALRCDPISGHVSLFWYQQALGQGPEFLTYFQNEAQLDKSGLPSDRFFAERPEGSVSTLKIQRTQQEDSAVYLCASSLGRETQYFGPGTRLLVL.

The chain joins TRBV2 to TRBJ1-4; 12 nucleotides align to TRBD1. The trim removed 3 bases at V and 2 bases at J, leaving 1 base unmatched. The CDR3 covers 16 residues. Germline lookup yields CDR1 SNHLY and CDR2 FYNNEI. The CDR3 DNA is TGTGCCAGCAGTGAGGGACAGGGGGCCACTAATGAAAAACTGTTTTTT. Protein sequence: CASSEGQGATNEKLFF. The full variable domain, with the rest looked up from reference TRBV2 and TRBJ1-4, is EPEVTQTPSHQVTQMGQEVILRCVPISNHLYFYWYRQILGQKVEFLVSFYNNEISEKSEIFDDQFSVERPDGSNFTLKIRSTKLEDSAMYFCASSEGQGATNEKLFFGSGTQLSVL.

The chain links TRBV20-1 to TRBJ1-2; unclear D gene. There are 11 residues in the CDR3. The germline V and J ends were trimmed by 1 base and 13 bases, with 13 bases remaining between them. Germline V gives CDR1 DFQATT, CDR2 SNEGSKA (reference sequence). In DNA form, the CDR3 reads TGCAGTGCTAGAGTGCCGGCAGCGAGCACCTTC. Residues: CSARVPAASTF.

The V call is TRBV28, the J call TRBJ1-2; D gene ambiguous. The length of the CDR3 is 14 residues. Trimming cost V 4 bases and J 3 bases, with 12 bases left between them. Germline V gene lookup returns CDR1 MDHEN and CDR2 SYDVKM. CDR3 in amino acids: CASSSPIRDYGYTF. In nucleotides, the CDR3 is TGTGCCAGCAGTTCCCCAATCCGAGACTATGGCTACACCTTC.

This clone has just one count. This chain connects TRBV7-2 to TRBJ2-2; D is perhaps TRBD2 (6 bases). Trimming pared 3 bases from V and 6 bases from J, leaving 17 bases between. Germline V gene data show CDR1 as SGHTA and CDR2 as FQGNSA. There are 16 residues in the CDR3. The CDR3, as DNA: TGTGCCAGCAGCTTCTCAGTCGGGAGTTATCCCGGGGAGCTGTTTTTT. Amino acid sequence: CASSFSVGSYPGELFF.

This clone has just one count. V and J are TRBV24-1 and TRBJ1-1; D is uncertain. The V end was cut by 5 bases, the J end by 4 bases, with 22 bases between. Germline lookup yields CDR1 KGHDR and CDR2 SFDVKD. The CDR3 is 17 amino acids. The DNA of the CDR3 is TGTGCCACCAGTGCCTCCGGCCCCTCAGAGGGAAGCACTGAAGCTTTCTTT. It is translated as CATSASGPSEGSTEAFF.

The chain employs TRBV6-2 or TRBV6-3 and TRBJ1-2; D call uncertain. This CDR3 contains 12 residues. Germline lookup yields CDR1 MNHEY and CDR2 SVGEGT. Trimming shortened V by 2 bases and J by 7 bases, and 8 bases separated the two germline ends. The CDR3 DNA reads as TGTGCCAGCAGTTACAGGTCTGGTGGCTACACCTTC. This gives the protein CASSYRSGGYTF.

The chain has TRBV4-3 and TRBJ2-5, with 8 bases fitting TRBD2. Trimming took 6 bases from V and 2 from J; bases not matched to a gene: 11. Germline V gene lookup returns CDR1 LGHNA and CDR2 YSLEER. The CDR3 runs to 16 residues. Here the CDR3 reads CASSPPGGETQETQYF. The CDR3 DNA reads TGCGCCAGCAGTCCCCCCGGGGGGGAGACTCAAGAGACCCAGTACTTC.

This clone appeared once. The gene calls are TRBV7-9 and TRBJ1-2, with D perhaps TRBD1 (6 bases). Germline loops: CDR1 SEHNR, CDR2 FQNEAQ (reference sequence). V shed 10 bases and J shed 4 bases, with 28 bases lying between them. The CDR3 has 17 amino acids. CDR3 nucleotides: TGTGCCACCACACTAAGCAACGCAGGGACAAGGAGCTATGGCTACACCTTC. Translation gives CATTLSNAGTRSYGYTF.

The rearrangement links TRBV27 to TRBJ2-1; D could derive from TRBD1 or TRBD2 (5 bases each). The length of the CDR3 is 16 residues. Germline CDR1 MNHEY, CDR2 SMNVEV (reference sequence). V lost 6 bases and J lost 6, with 21 bases in between. DNA for the CDR3: TGTGCCAGCAGACTACGACCGGACCTCGGGACCAATGAGCAGTTCTTC. Translation: CASRLRPDLGTNEQFF.

This chain connects TRBV28 to TRBJ1-4, with D perhaps TRBD1 (6 bases). The V gene lost 10 bases and the J gene lost 7 bases, with 16 bases spanning the gap. Looked up from germline, CDR1 is MDHEN and CDR2 is SYDVKM. The CDR3 has 13 amino acids. The CDR3 sequence is CATHEGGGEKLFF. The CDR3 bases are TGTGCCACCCACGAGGGGGGGGGTGAAAAACTGTTTTTT. Full variable domain (missing parts from reference TRBV28 and TRBJ1-4): DVKVTQSSRYLVKRTGEKVFLECVQDMDHENMFWYRQDPGLGLRLIYFSYDVKMKEKGDIPEGYSVSREKKERFSLILESASTNQTSMYLCATHEGGGEKLFFGSGTQLSVL.

V is TRBV10-2 and J is TRBJ1-1; D might be TRBD1 (5 bases). The V end lost 6 bases, the J end lost 1 base, and 15 bases lay between the germline ends. The V gene's germline CDR1 is WSHSY and CDR2 SAAADI. The CDR3 runs 15 residues. The CDR3 spells CASSPSGRGNTEAFF. The CDR3, as DNA: TGCGCCAGCAGCCCCTCGGGGCGTGGGAACACTGAAGCTTTCTTT.